A single sample gave rise to the 31 T cell receptor beta chains below, sequenced in a study of Ad26.COV2.S vaccination and SARS-CoV-2 variants. Here immunoSEQ multiplex PCR was the method, and the copy in TCRdb shows in-frame clones only, minus some. The sample comprises 510,000 or so clones, approximately 90% of which are singletons, and more than 10% rests with the top ten. This sample's treatment: over 15 received Ad26.COV2.S at low or high dose, single or two shots; about 5 received placebo; per-sample allocation not given. Sampling occurred on day 63 after the first vaccine or placebo injection. The input for sequencing was peripheral blood, taken in a trial of Ad26.COV2.S vaccine versus placebo. The receptor set was obtained from a person aged 18-65 years who received the Ad26.COV2.S COVID-19 vaccine or a placebo.

V and J are TRBV3-1 (or the pseudogene TRBV3-2) and TRBJ1-1, with D uncertain. This CDR3 spans 16 amino acids. The V end was cut by 3 bases, the J end by 3 bases, with 17 bases between. Germline CDR1 LGHDT, CDR2 YNNKEL (reference sequence). This CDR3 is CASSHLGRPGDTEAFF. The CDR3 DNA sequence: TGTGCCAGCAGCCACCTCGGGCGCCCCGGGGACACTGAAGCTTTCTTT.

The chain carries TRBV21-1 and TRBJ2-7; the D call of TRBD2 is as the table states it, not checked on the DNA. TRBV21-1 is annotated as a pseudogene. The CDR3 length is 18 residues. The CDR3 sequence: CASSKASMGLAGTYEQYF. CDR3 in DNA: TGTGCCAGCAGCAAAGCTTCGATGGGGCTAGCGGGGACCTACGAGCAGTACTTC.

V and J are TRBV28 and TRBJ2-7; no clear D gene. The CDR3 is 17 amino acids. Looked up from germline, CDR1 is MDHEN and CDR2 is SYDVKM. The V and J ends lost 4 bases and 2 bases respectively, with 21 bases between them. CDR3 bases: TGTGCCAGCAGTTCACCCCTCTTACAAACTAAAGCCTACGAGCAGTACTTC. Its translation is CASSSPLLQTKAYEQYF.

This clone has a single count. The chain uses TRBV4-1 and TRBJ2-1, with D unclear. The germline gives CDR1 MGHRA, CDR2 YSYEKL. The CDR3 sequence is 14 residues long. With 3 bases removed from V and 4 bases from J, the gap between germline ends came to 10 bases. In DNA form, the CDR3 reads TGCGCCAGCAGCCAGGGCGGACGTTACAATGAGCAGTTCTTC. Its translation: CASSQGGRYNEQFF.

This clone occurred once. V gene TRBV3-1 (or the pseudogene TRBV3-2) combines with J gene TRBJ2-2, with a possible D match to TRBD2 (5 bases). The CDR3 spans 14 residues. Per germline, CDR1 LGHDT and CDR2 YNNKEL (reference sequence). Trimming pared 8 bases from V and 6 bases from J, leaving 16 bases between. CDR3 DNA sequence: TGTGCCAGCGCCCTGACCAGCGGTTCCGGGGAGCTGTTTTTT. Protein sequence: CASALTSGSGELFF.

The chain couples TRBV19 to TRBJ2-1, with D possibly being TRBD1 or TRBD2 (5 bases each). The CDR3 runs to 14 residues. The germline CDR1 and CDR2 sequences are LNHDA and SQIVND (reference sequence). Trimming pared 5 bases from V and 1 base from J, leaving 9 bases between. In DNA form, the CDR3 reads TGTGCCAGTAGTGGGACCGGTTCCTACAATGAGCAGTTCTTC. Residues: CASSGTGSYNEQFF.

The chain couples TRBV7-9 to TRBJ1-2; no reliable D call. Germline loops: CDR1 SEHNR, CDR2 FQNEAQ (reference sequence). Trimming cost V 8 bases and J 3 bases, with 16 bases left between them. The CDR3 runs to 14 residues. The CDR3 nucleotides are TGTGCCAGCCAATTTTTACTAGATGACTATGGCTACACCTTC. Its protein product is CASQFLLDDYGYTF.

V usage is TRBV13 and J usage is TRBJ1-1; D remains unclear. The CDR3 is made up of 12 amino acids. V dropped 5 bases and J dropped 4 bases, with 8 bases sitting between them. Germline V gene sequence: CDR1 PRHDT, CDR2 FYEKMQ (reference sequence). CDR3 DNA: TGTGCCAGCAGCCATACGGGCACTGAAGCTTTCTTT. Translating it yields CASSHTGTEAFF.

The J gene is TRBJ2-3, the V gene TRBV6-4, with D unresolved. V lost 5 bases to trimming and J lost 6 bases, with 12 bases between them. Germline loops: CDR1 MRHNA, CDR2 SNTAGT. The CDR3 consists of 13 residues. The CDR3 sequence is CASSYRRADTQYF. The CDR3 region has the DNA TGTGCCAGCAGTTACCGAAGGGCGGATACGCAGTATTTT.

The chain recombines TRBV13 with TRBJ2-1, with TRBD2 matching over 7 bases. Germline-derived CDR1 and CDR2 are PRHDT and FYEKMQ (reference sequence). J was trimmed by 0 bases and V by 10 bases; bases with no gene match: 15. The CDR3 spans 17 residues. The DNA of the CDR3 is TGTGCCACCTCACTCGGGGGGAGATTAGACTCCTACAATGAGCAGTTCTTC. It encodes CATSLGGRLDSYNEQFF.

The genes are TRBV6-6 and TRBJ2-7, with D perhaps TRBD1 or TRBD2 (8 bases each). Trimming took 5 bases from V and 3 from J, leaving 17 bases between them. The CDR3 consists of 15 residues. Germline V gene sequence: CDR1 MNHNY, CDR2 SVGAGI (reference sequence). The CDR3 is CASSRGGTGIYEQYF. CDR3 bases: TGTGCCAGCAGTCGGGGGGGGACAGGTATCTACGAGCAGTACTTC.

V is TRBV10-3 and J is TRBJ1-2, with 9 bases matching TRBD1. Trimming removed 3 bases from V and 6 bases from J; junction bases left unmatched: 5. The CDR3 extends over 14 amino acids. Germline-derived CDR1 and CDR2 are ENHRY and SYGVKD. Here the CDR3 reads CAISERTGEDGYTF. CDR3 coding DNA: TGTGCCATCAGTGAAAGGACAGGGGAGGATGGCTACACCTTC.

The rearrangement links TRBV7-6 to TRBJ2-7, with TRBD2 matching 8 bases. The J segment lost 4 bases and the V segment lost 3 bases, leaving 2 bases of the junction unmatched. The CDR3 is 13 residues long. Germline CDR1 is SGHVS and CDR2 is FNYEAQ. CDR3 protein: CASSLGLVYEQYF. CDR3 nucleotide sequence: TGTGCCAGCAGCTTGGGACTAGTGTACGAGCAGTACTTC.

The rearrangement joins TRBV2 to TRBJ1-2; maybe TRBD1 (5 bases). V was trimmed by 3 bases and J by 4 bases, leaving 12 bases between them. CDR1 is SNHLY and CDR2 is FYNNEI in the germline V gene. The CDR3 is 14 residues long. The CDR3 reads CASSDFKGLYGYTF. CDR3 in DNA: TGTGCCAGCAGTGATTTTAAGGGACTCTATGGCTACACCTTC. Together with reference TRBV2 and TRBJ1-2, the CDR3 gives the full variable domain: EPEVTQTPSHQVTQMGQEVILRCVPISNHLYFYWYRQILGQKVEFLVSFYNNEISEKSEIFDDQFSVERPDGSNFTLKIRSTKLEDSAMYFCASSDFKGLYGYTFGSGTRLTVV.

This chain connects TRBV20-1 to TRBJ2-7; D is undetermined. Deletions cut 3 bases from V and 5 bases from J, with 14 bases between. Germline lookup yields CDR1 DFQATT and CDR2 SNEGSKA (reference sequence). The length of the CDR3 is 13 residues. The CDR3 nucleotides are TGCAGTGCTAGTCCGGCCATTTCGGACGAGCAGTACTTC. Encoded protein: CSASPAISDEQYF.

Written as DNA, the CDR3 is TGTGCCAGCACTGGGTCGGCGGGGAGGAACACTGAAGCTTTCTTT. Translation: CASTGSAGRNTEAFF. The V call is TRBV28, the J call TRBJ1-1, with unresolved D. Germline V gene sequence: CDR1 MDHEN, CDR2 SYDVKM. The CDR3 sequence is 15 residues long. V gave up 7 bases and J gave up 1 base, with 16 bases separating them.

The chain has TRBV2 and TRBJ1-1; D not certain. The CDR3 totals 13 residues. CDR1 is SNHLY, CDR2 FYNNEI, per germline. V was trimmed by 4 bases and J by 2 bases, leaving 8 bases between them. In nucleotides, the CDR3 is TGTGCCAGCAGTGTCGGGGTTAACACTGAAGCTTTCTTT. This sequence encodes CASSVGVNTEAFF.

The chain is built from TRBV6-2 or TRBV6-3 and TRBJ1-3; D is undetermined. The germline CDR1 and CDR2 sequences are MNHEY and SVGEGT. The CDR3 contains 15 residues. V was pared by 5 bases and J by 0 bases, with 11 bases between. For the CDR3, the DNA is TGTGCCAGCAGTAACGGACCGCTCTCTGGAAACACCATATATTTT. As protein: CASSNGPLSGNTIYF.

The V call is TRBV4-3, the J call TRBJ2-3, with a possible D match to TRBD2 (6 bases). CDR3 length: 17 amino acids. The V and J ends lost 0 bases and 4 bases respectively, with 17 bases between them. Germline CDR1 LGHNA, CDR2 YSLEER. In DNA, the CDR3 is TGCGCCAGCAGCCAAGATGGGGGGACGTCTCGTGCAGATACGCAGTATTTT. This gives the protein CASSQDGGTSRADTQYF.

The rearrangement uses TRBV6-2 or TRBV6-3 and TRBJ1-3; D perhaps matches TRBD1 (5 bases). V gave up 3 bases and J gave up 3 bases, with 24 bases separating them. The CDR3 runs to 19 residues. The germline CDR1 and CDR2 sequences are MNHEY and SVGEGT. CDR3: CASSYKIFGAGTDGNTIYF. The CDR3 nucleotides read TGTGCCAGCAGTTATAAAATTTTCGGGGCAGGGACTGATGGAAACACCATATATTTT.

V is TRBV28 and J is TRBJ1-2; 8 bases align to TRBD1. V lost 3 bases, J lost 7 bases, and 7 bases stayed unmatched. From germline, CDR1 is MDHEN and CDR2 SYDVKM. There are 14 residues in the CDR3. Written as DNA, the CDR3 is TGTGCCAGCAGTTTTAGCGGCAGGGGGCCTGGCTACACCTTC. Amino acids: CASSFSGRGPGYTF.

The chain employs TRBV5-1 and TRBJ2-5; 13 nucleotides line up with TRBD2. The ends lost 5 bases at V and 4 bases at J; junction bases unmatched: 14. This CDR3 has 18 amino acids. Per the germline V gene, CDR1 is SGHRS and CDR2 is YFSETQ. The CDR3 coding sequence is TGCGCCAGCAGATCCGGGACTAGCGGGATGGGGGGTGGAGAGACCCAGTACTTC. It encodes CASRSGTSGMGGGETQYF.

There are a few counts of this clone. V is TRBV4-2 and J is TRBJ2-7; maybe TRBD2 (5 bases). The CDR3 contains 19 residues. V dropped 1 base and J dropped 1 base, with 23 bases sitting between them. Germline V gene lookup returns CDR1 LGHNA and CDR2 YNFKEQ. The CDR3, as DNA: TGTGCCAGCAGCCAAGCCGCCTCCGACCCAGCGGCTAAGTCCTACGAGCAGTACTTC. This translates into CASSQAASDPAAKSYEQYF.

V gene TRBV30 combines with J gene TRBJ2-2, with 7 bases identical to TRBD2. This CDR3 is built from 15 residues. From germline, CDR1 is GTSNPN and CDR2 SVGIG (reference sequence). With 2 bases clipped from V and 5 bases from J, the junction kept 8 bases outside the gene matches. The CDR3 nucleotides are TGTGCCTGGAGTAAGGTGGGAGGGAGGACCGGGGAGCTGTTTTTT. Translation: CAWSKVGGRTGELFF.

The V and J genes are TRBV28 and TRBJ2-7, with a weak D call TRBD1 (7 bases). CDR1 MDHEN and CDR2 SYDVKM come from the germline V gene. Trimming cost V 5 bases and J 6 bases, with 23 bases left between them. This CDR3 spans 16 amino acids. CDR3 DNA: TGTGCCAGCAGTACCCCCTGGGGACTCCAGGGGGTCGAGCAGTACTTC. Its protein is CASSTPWGLQGVEQYF.

This chain links TRBV27 with TRBJ2-1; tentative D call: TRBD2 (6 bases). The CDR3 runs to 12 residues. Per germline, CDR1 MNHEY and CDR2 SMNVEV (reference sequence). The V and J ends lost 3 bases and 7 bases respectively, with 7 bases between them. CDR3 sequence reads: CASSFRGNEQFF. CDR3 coding DNA: TGTGCCAGCAGTTTTCGGGGGAATGAGCAGTTCTTC.

This clone was detected once. This chain links TRBV30 with TRBJ2-7; no reliable D call. This CDR3 spans 12 amino acids. The germline gives CDR1 GTSNPN, CDR2 SVGIG (reference sequence). With 5 bases removed from V and 0 bases from J, the gap between germline ends came to 8 bases. The DNA of the CDR3 is TGTGCCTGGCTCAAGGGCTCCTACGAGCAGTACTTC. The encoded protein is CAWLKGSYEQYF.

DNA of the CDR3: TGTGCCAGTAGACCCACCGGGCAGGCTCTCCAGCCCCAGCATTTT. It specifies CASRPTGQALQPQHF. The V gene is TRBV19, the J gene TRBJ1-5; no reliable D call. The CDR3 is 15 amino acids. In germline, CDR1 is LNHDA, CDR2 SQIVND (reference sequence). With 6 bases removed from V and 7 bases from J, the gap between germline ends came to 19 bases.

This rearrangement joins TRBV29-1 to TRBJ1-1, with D unclear. V gave up 4 bases and J gave up 11 bases, with 17 bases separating them. This CDR3 is built from 12 residues. From germline, CDR1 is SQVTM and CDR2 ANQGSEA. CDR3 residues: CSVGSRQRNAFF. The CDR3 nucleotides read TGCAGCGTTGGAAGTAGGCAACGGAACGCTTTCTTT.

The V call is TRBV12-3 or TRBV12-4, the J call TRBJ1-1, with D possibly TRBD1 on 5 matching bases. The CDR3 has 13 amino acids. The V gene lost 3 bases and the J gene lost 5 bases, with 10 bases spanning the gap. The CDR3: CASSFGGLTEAFF. The CDR3 DNA reads TGTGCCAGCAGTTTTGGGGGGTTAACTGAAGCTTTCTTT.

The chain uses TRBV7-6 and TRBJ1-1; no reliable D call. Trimming left V 5 bases short and J 8 bases short, with 15 bases between. The CDR3 has 13 amino acids. Germline V gives CDR1 SGHVS, CDR2 FNYEAQ. The CDR3 DNA reads as TGTGCCAGCAGCCCCCAAAAAATCAGAGAAGCTTTCTTT. It codes for CASSPQKIREAFF. Full variable domain (remainder filled in from reference TRBV7-6 and TRBJ1-1): GAGVSQSPRYKVTKRGQDVALRCDPISGHVSLYWYRQALGQGPEFLTYFNYEAQQDKSGLPNDRFSAERPEGSISTLTIQRTEQRDSAMYRCASSPQKIREAFFGQGTRLTVV.